This TCR beta chain derives from a study of identifying expanded T cells in peripheral blood. Whole-study results and caveats: Over about two and four weeks, about 15 and 19 clones changed, versus around 1.3 between replicates. Clone count variance between approximately two-week samples rose with total template count.

Only in-frame clones appear in the TCRdb table, and some are missing; sequencing was by immunoSEQ multiplex PCR. The profile covers about 86,000 clones, with about 88% appearing a single time and around 4.3% taken by the ten largest. Concerning this clone: Its antigen remains unidentified.

Collection occurred without any documented infections or immune events in donors. The V end was cut by 4 bases, the J end by 1 base, with 12 bases between. CDR1 is SNHLY and CDR2 is FYNNEI in the germline V gene. This CDR3 has 15 amino acids. The TCR originated in a person between 18 and 75 years old in good health. The genes are TRBV2 and TRBJ2-3; either TRBD1 or TRBD2 may supply D (5 bases each). The material sequenced was blood. The CDR3 coding sequence is TGTGCCAGCAGTGCTAGAGGGGCTGGCACAGATACGCAGTATTTT. Translated: CASSARGAGTDTQYF.